The clone carrying this T cell receptor beta chain has just one count. What it binds is unknown. This sample was included in a study of siplizumab effects on memory and regulatory T cells. Data came from immunoSEQ multiplex PCR; TCRdb stores just in-frame clones and leaves some out. The table includes about 50,000 clones, about 94% detected once. This CDR3 region has 14 residues. V lost 0 bases and J 5 bases, leaving 8 bases between the germline ends. Germline V gives CDR1 SGHDT, CDR2 YYEEEE. Notes on the study in general: In controls, about a quarter of mappable alloreactive CD4+ clones were Treg-derived on average, versus about 69% with siplizumab. It was never confirmed that proliferating Tregs from siplizumab cultures were suppressive. Siplizumab produced a significant reduction in alloreactive sequences that were traceable to unstimulated CD4+ memory cells.

The rearrangement links TRBV5-6 to TRBJ2-2; D not resolved. This clonotype originated in a human donor in good health. Sequenced sample: CD8+ T cells sorted from blood. The CDR3 region is CASSLGVWTGELFF. The CDR3 nucleotides read TGTGCCAGCAGCTTGGGAGTGTGGACCGGGGAGCTGTTTTTT.